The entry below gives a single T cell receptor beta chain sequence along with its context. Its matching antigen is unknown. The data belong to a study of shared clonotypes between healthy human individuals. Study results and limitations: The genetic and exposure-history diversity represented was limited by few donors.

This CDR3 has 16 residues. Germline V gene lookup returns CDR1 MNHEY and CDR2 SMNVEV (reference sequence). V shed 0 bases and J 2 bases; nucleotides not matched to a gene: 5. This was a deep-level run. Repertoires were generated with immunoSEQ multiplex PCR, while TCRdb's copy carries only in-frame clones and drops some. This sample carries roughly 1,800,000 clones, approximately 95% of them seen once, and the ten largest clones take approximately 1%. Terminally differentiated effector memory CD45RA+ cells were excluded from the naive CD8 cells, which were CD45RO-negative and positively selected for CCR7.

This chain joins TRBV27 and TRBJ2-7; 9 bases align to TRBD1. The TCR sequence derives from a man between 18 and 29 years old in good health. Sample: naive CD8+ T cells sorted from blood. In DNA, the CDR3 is TGTGCCAGCAGTTTATCTTTGGGGGACAGGGCCTACGAGCAGTACTTC. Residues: CASSLSLGDRAYEQYF.